This T cell receptor (beta chain) was sequenced during a study of T cells in localized non-small cell lung cancer. Whole-study findings and limits: Uninvolved adjacent lung had higher T cell clonality than tumor and all other tissues.

Concerning this clone: Its antigen is currently unknown. Since one of the bases is ambiguous or unread, X appears in place of its residue.

Looked up from germline, CDR1 is GTSNPN and CDR2 is SVGIG (reference sequence). V dropped 5 bases and J dropped 0 bases, with 19 bases sitting between them. This CDR3 spans 16 amino acids. The data were produced by immunoSEQ multiplex PCR, yet TCRdb's version contains in-frame clones alone and is incomplete. This sample has some 1,600 clones, with approximately 18% found just once. The chain combines TRBV30 with TRBJ1-1; the D gene is possibly TRBD1 (6 bases). This TCR was recovered from a male donor older than 55 with stage III squamous cell lung carcinoma. Sequences were derived from normal lung tissue next to the tumor, sampled before any cancer treatment. As DNA, the CDR3 is TGTGCCTGGMGCGGGGGGCCTACGGGGGTGAACACTGAAGCTTTCTTT. Its translation is CAWXGGPTGVNTEAFF.